This T cell receptor beta chain was sequenced during a study of cytomegalovirus exposure and HLA in healthy donors. V gave up 5 bases and J gave up 0 bases, with 10 bases separating them. Germline loops: CDR1 MNHEY, CDR2 SMNVEV (reference sequence). The CDR3 is 15 amino acids. Researchers ran the PCR with 60 Vbeta and 13 Jbeta primers. Profiling relied on immunoSEQ multiplex PCR, and the TCRdb table lists in-frame clones only, not all of them. The sample carries about 120,000 clones, roughly four fifths recorded once. The sequence came from a woman between 18 and 30 years old in good health and CMV-seronegative. The genes are TRBV27 and TRBJ2-2; possibly TRBD1 for D (7 bases). Sequencing was done on a sample of PBMCs. As DNA, the CDR3 is TGTGCCAGCAGTACCAGGGGGGCGAACACCGGGGAGCTGTTTTTT. Its translation: CASSTRGANTGELFF.